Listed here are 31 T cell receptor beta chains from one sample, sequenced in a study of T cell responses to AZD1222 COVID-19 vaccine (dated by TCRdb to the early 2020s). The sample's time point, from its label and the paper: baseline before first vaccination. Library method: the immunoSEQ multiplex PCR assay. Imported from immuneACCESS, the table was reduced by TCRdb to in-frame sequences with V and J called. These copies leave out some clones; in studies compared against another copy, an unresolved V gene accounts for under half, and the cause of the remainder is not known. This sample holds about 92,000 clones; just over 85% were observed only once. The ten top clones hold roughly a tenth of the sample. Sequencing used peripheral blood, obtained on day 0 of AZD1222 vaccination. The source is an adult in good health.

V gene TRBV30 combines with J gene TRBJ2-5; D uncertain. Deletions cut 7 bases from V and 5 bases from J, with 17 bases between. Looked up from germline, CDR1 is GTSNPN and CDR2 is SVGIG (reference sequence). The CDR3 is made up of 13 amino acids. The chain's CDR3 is CALDVQLWETQYF. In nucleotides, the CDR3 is TGTGCCTTGGACGTACAATTGTGGGAGACCCAGTACTTC.

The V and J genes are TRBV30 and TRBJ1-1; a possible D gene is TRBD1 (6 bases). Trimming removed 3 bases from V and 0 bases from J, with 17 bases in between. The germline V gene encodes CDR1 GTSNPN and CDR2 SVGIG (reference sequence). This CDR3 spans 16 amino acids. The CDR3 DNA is TGTGCCTGGAGCCCCGGCCCGGACAGATTGAACACTGAAGCTTTCTTT. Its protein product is CAWSPGPDRLNTEAFF.

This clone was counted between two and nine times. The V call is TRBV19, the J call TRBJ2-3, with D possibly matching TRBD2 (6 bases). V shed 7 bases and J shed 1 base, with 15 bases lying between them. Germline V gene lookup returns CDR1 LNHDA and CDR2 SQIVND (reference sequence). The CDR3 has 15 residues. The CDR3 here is CASTSPGLGTDTQYF. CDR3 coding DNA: TGTGCCAGTACCTCCCCGGGACTTGGCACAGATACGCAGTATTTT.

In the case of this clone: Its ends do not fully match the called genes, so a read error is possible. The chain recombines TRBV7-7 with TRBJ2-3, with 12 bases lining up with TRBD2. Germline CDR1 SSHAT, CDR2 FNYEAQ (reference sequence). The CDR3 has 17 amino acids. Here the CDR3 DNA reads TGTGCTAGCAGCTTGGGAGCTAGCGGGGGGGCCTCAGATACGCAGTATTTT. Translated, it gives CASSLGASGGASDTQYF.

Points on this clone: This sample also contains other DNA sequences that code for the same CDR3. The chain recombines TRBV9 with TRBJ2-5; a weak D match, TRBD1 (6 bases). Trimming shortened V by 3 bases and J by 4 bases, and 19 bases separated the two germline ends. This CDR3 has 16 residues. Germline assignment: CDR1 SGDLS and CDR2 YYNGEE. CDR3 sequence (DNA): TGTGCCAGCAGCGCTGGAGGAACAGGGAGATCAGAGACCCAGTACTTC. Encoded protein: CASSAGGTGRSETQYF.

The CDR3 coding sequence is TGTGCCAGCAGCTCCCCTCCGGGGCAAGAGACCCAGTACTTC. Its protein is CASSSPPGQETQYF. The V gene is TRBV7-2, the J gene TRBJ2-5; a weak D match, TRBD2 (5 bases). The V gene lost 4 bases and the J gene lost 2 bases, with 11 bases spanning the gap. Looked up from germline, CDR1 is SGHTA and CDR2 is FQGNSA. The CDR3 totals 14 residues. The full variable domain, in which reference TRBV7-2 and TRBJ2-5 provide the parts outside the CDR3, is GAGVSQSPSNKVTEKGKDVELRCDPISGHTALYWYRQSLGQGLEFLIYFQGNSAPDKSGLPSDRFSAERTGGSVSTLTIQRTQQEDSAVYLCASSSPPGQETQYFGPGTRLLVL.

The CDR3 reads CASSSPAEQRYGYTF. The CDR3 region has the DNA TGTGCCAGCAGTTCTCCGGCAGAGCAAAGATATGGCTACACCTTC. This chain uses TRBV28 with TRBJ1-2; D call uncertain. CDR1 and CDR2 from the germline V gene are MDHEN and SYDVKM. This CDR3 comprises 15 residues. The V end lost 4 bases, the J end lost 5 bases, and 17 bases lay between the germline ends.

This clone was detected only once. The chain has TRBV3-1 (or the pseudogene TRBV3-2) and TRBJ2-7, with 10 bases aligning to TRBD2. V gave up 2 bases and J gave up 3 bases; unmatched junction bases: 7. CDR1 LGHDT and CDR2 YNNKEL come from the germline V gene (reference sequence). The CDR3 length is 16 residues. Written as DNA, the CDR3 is TGTGCCAGCAGCCAACGGGCTAGCGGGAGATTCTACGAGCAGTACTTC. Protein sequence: CASSQRASGRFYEQYF.

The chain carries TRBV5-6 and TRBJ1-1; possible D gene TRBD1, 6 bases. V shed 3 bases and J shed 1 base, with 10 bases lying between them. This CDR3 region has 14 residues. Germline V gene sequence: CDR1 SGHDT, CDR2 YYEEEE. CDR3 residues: CASSSRGGNTEAFF. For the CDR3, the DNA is TGTGCCAGCAGCTCGCGAGGGGGGAACACTGAAGCTTTCTTT. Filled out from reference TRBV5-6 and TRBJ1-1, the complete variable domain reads DAGVTQSPTHLIKTRGQQVTLRCSPKSGHDTVSWYQQALGQGPQFIFQYYEEEERQRGNFPDRFSGHQFPNYSSELNVNALLLGDSALYLCASSSRGGNTEAFFGQGTRLTVV.

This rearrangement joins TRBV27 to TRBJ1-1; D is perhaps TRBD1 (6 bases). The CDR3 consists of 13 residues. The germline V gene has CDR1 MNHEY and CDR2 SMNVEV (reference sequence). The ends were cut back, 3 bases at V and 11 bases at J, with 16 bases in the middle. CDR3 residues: CASSFNAYRVAFF. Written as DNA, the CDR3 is TGTGCCAGCAGTTTCAATGCCTACAGGGTGGCTTTCTTT.

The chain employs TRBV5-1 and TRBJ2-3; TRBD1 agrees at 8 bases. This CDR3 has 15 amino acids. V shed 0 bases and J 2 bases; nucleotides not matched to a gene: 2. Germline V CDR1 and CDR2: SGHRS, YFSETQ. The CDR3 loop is CASSLGQGATDTQYF. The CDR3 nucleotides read TGCGCCAGCAGCTTGGGGCAGGGGGCCACAGATACGCAGTATTTT.

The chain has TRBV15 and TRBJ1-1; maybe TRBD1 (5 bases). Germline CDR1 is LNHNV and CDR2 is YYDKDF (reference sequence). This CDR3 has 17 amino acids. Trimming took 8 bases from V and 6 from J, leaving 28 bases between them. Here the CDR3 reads CATGPTGLARGGPEAFF. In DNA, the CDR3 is TGTGCCACCGGACCCACGGGGCTAGCGCGTGGGGGTCCTGAAGCTTTCTTT.

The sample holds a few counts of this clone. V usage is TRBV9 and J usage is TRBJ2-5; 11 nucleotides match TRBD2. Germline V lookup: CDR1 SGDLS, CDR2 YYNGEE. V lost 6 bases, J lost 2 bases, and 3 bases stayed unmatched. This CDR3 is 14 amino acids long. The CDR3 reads CASTRLAGQETQYF. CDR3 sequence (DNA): TGTGCCAGCACCAGACTAGCGGGACAAGAGACCCAGTACTTC.

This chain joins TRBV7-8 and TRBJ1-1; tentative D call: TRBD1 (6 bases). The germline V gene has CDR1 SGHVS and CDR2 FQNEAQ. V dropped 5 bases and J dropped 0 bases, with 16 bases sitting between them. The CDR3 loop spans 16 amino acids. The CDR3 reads CASSRLGGRVNTEAFF. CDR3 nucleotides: TGTGCCAGCAGCCGGTTAGGGGGGAGAGTGAACACTGAAGCTTTCTTT.

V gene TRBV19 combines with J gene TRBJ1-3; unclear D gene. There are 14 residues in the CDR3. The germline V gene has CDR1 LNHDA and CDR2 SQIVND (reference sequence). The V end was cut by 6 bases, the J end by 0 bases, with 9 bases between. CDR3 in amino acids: CASRVVHSGNTIYF. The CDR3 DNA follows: TGTGCCAGTAGAGTGGTTCACTCTGGAAACACCATATATTTT.

The CDR3 is CASSFLGRLAGPNTGELFF. As DNA, the CDR3 is TGTGCCAGCAGCTTTCTAGGGAGACTAGCGGGGCCGAACACCGGGGAGCTGTTTTTT. The V gene is TRBV7-2, the J gene TRBJ2-2; 11 nucleotides align to TRBD2. V lost 3 bases to trimming and J lost 0 bases; unmatched junction nucleotides: 9. Germline CDR1 SGHTA, CDR2 FQGNSA. The CDR3 totals 19 residues.

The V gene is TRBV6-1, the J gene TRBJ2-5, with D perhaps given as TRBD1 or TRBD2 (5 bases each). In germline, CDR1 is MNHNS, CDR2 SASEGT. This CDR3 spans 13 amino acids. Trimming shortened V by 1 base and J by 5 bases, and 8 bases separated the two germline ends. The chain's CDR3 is CASSEDGAETQYF. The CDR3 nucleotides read TGTGCCAGCAGTGAAGACGGGGCGGAGACCCAGTACTTC.

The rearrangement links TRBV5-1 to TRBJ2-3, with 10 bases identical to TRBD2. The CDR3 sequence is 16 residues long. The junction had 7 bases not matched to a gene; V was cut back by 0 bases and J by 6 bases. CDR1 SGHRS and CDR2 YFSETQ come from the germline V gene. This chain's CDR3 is CASSLASGGRADTQYF. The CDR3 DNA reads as TGCGCCAGCAGCTTGGCTAGCGGGGGTAGGGCCGATACGCAGTATTTT.

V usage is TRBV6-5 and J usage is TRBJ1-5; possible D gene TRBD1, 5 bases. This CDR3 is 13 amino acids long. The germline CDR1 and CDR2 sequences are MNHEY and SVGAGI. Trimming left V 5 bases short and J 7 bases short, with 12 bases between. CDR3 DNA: TGTGCCAGCAGTCGGGACGGCGGCCAGCCCCAGCATTTT. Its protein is CASSRDGGQPQHF.

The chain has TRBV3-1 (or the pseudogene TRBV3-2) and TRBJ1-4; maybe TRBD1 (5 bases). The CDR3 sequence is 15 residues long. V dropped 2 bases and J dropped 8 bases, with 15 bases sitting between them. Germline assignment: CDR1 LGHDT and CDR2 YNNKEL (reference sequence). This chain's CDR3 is CASSQMQGGAEKLFF. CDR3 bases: TGTGCCAGCAGCCAAATGCAGGGAGGGGCAGAAAAACTGTTTTTT.

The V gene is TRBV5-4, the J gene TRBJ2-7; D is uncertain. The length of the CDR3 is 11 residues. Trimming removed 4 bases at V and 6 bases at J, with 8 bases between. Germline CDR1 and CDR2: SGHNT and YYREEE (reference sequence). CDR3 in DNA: TGTGCCAGCAGCCAAGGGCGCGAGCAGTACTTC. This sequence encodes CASSQGREQYF.

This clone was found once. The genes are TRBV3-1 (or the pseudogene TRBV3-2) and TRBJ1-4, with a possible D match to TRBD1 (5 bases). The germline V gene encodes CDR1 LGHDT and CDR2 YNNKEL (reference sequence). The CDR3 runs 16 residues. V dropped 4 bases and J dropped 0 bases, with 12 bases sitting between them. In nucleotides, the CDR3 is TGTGCCAGCAGCCGGGGGGGAGGAACAACTAATGAAAAACTGTTTTTT. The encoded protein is CASSRGGGTTNEKLFF.

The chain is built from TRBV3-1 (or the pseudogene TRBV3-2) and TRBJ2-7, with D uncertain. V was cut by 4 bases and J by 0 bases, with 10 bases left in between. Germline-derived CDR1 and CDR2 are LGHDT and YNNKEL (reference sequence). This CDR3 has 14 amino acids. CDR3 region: CASSRGRRSYEQYF. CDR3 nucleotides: TGTGCCAGCAGCCGTGGCAGGCGCTCCTACGAGCAGTACTTC.

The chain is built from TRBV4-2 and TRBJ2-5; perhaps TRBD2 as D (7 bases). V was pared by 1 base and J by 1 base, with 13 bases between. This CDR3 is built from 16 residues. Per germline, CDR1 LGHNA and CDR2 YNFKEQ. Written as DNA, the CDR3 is TGTGCCAGCAGCCAAGCCCGGGGGGCCTCCCAAGAGACCCAGTACTTC. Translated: CASSQARGASQETQYF.

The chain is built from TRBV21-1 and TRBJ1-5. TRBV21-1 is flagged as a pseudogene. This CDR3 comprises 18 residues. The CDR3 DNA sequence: TGTGCCAGCAGCAAAGCGAACGGGGGAAAAAGGTCCCATCAGCCCCAGCATTTT. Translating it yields CASSKANGGKRSHQPQHF.

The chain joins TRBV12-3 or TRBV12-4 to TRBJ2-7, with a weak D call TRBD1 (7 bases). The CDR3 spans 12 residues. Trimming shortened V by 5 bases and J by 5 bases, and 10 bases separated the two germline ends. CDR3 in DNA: TGTGCCAGCAGTGGGGGGACAGACGAGCAGTACTTC. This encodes CASSGGTDEQYF.

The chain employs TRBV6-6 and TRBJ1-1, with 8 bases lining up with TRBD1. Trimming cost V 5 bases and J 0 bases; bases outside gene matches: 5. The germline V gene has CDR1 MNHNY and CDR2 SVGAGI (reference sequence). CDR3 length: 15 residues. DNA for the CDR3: TGTGCCAGCAGTGTAACGGGACAGGTGAACACTGAAGCTTTCTTT. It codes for CASSVTGQVNTEAFF.

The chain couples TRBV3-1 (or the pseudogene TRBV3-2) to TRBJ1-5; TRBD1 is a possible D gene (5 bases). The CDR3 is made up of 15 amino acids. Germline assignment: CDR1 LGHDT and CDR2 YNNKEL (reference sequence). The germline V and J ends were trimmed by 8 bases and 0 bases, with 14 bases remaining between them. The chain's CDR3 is CASGWGSYSNQPQHF. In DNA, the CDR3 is TGTGCCAGCGGGTGGGGCAGCTATAGCAATCAGCCCCAGCATTTT.

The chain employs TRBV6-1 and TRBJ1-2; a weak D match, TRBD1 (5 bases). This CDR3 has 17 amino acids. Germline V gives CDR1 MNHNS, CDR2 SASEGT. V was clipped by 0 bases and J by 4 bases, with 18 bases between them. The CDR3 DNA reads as TGTGCCAGCAGTGAAGCGCTTCTACAGGCGAAGGGCTATGGCTACACCTTC. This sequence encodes CASSEALLQAKGYGYTF.

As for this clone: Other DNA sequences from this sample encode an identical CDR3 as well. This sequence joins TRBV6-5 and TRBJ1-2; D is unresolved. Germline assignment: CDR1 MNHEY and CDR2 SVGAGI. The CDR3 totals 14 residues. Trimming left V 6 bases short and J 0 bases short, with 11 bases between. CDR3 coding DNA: TGTGCCAGCAGCCCATTGAGAGCTAACTATGGCTACACCTTC. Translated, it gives CASSPLRANYGYTF.

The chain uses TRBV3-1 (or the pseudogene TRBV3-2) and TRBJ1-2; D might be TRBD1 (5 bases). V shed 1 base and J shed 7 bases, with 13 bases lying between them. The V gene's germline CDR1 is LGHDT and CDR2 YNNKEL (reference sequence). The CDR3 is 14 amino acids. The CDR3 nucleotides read TGTGCCAGCAGCCAAGTCTTGGGGGGGATTGGCTACACCTTC. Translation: CASSQVLGGIGYTF.